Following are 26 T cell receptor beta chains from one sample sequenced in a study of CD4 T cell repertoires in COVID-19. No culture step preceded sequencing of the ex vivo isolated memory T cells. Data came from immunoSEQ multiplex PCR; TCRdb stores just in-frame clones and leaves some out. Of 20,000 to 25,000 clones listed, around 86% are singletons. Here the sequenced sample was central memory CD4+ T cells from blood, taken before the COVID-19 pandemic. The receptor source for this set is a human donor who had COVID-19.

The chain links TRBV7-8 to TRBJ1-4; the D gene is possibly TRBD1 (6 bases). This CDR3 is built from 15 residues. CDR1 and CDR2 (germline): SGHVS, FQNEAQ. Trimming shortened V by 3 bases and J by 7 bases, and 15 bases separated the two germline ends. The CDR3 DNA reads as TGTGCCAGCAGCTTGGGGCCAGGGGTCAGTGAAAAACTGTTTTTT. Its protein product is CASSLGPGVSEKLFF.

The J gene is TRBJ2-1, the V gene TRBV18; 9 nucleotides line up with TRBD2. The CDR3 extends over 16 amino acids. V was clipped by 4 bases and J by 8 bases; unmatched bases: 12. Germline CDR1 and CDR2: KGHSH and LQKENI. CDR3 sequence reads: CASSHAGREGLDEQFF. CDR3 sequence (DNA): TGTGCCAGCTCACACGCCGGGCGGGAGGGCCTGGATGAGCAGTTCTTC.

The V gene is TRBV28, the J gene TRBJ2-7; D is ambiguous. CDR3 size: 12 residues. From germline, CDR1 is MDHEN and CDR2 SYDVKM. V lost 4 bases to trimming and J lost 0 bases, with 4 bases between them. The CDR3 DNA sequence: TGTGCCAGCAGTTCGGTCTCCTACGAGCAGTACTTC. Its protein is CASSSVSYEQYF.

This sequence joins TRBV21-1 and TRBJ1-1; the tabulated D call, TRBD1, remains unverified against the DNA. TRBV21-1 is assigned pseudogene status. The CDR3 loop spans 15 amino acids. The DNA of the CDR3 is TGTGCCAGCCCCGAAGGGCGGCACAGGCGAGGTGAAGCTTTCTTT. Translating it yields CASPEGRHRRGEAFF.

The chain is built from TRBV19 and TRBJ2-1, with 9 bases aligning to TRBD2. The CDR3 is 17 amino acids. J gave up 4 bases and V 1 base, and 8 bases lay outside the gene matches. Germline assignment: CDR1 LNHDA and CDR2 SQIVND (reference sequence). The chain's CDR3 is CASSIGVSGRVYNEQFF. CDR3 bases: TGTGCCAGTAGTATAGGGGTTAGCGGGAGAGTTTACAATGAGCAGTTCTTC.

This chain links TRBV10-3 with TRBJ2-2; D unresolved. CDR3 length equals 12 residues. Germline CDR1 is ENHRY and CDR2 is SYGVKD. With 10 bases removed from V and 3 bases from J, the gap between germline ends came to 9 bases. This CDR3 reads CATTTYTGELFF. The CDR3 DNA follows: TGTGCCACCACGACTTACACCGGGGAGCTGTTTTTT.

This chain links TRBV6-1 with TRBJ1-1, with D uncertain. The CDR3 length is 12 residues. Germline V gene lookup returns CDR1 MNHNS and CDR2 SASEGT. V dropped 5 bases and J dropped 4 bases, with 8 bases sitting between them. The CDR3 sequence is CASSPLGTEAFF. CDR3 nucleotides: TGTGCCAGCAGTCCCCTCGGCACTGAAGCTTTCTTT.

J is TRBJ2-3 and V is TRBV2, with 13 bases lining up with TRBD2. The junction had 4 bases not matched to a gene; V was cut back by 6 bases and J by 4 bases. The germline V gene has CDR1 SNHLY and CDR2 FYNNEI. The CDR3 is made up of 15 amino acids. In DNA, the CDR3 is TGTGCCAGCAGACTAGCGGGGGGGCGGGCAGATACGCAGTATTTT. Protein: CASRLAGGRADTQYF.

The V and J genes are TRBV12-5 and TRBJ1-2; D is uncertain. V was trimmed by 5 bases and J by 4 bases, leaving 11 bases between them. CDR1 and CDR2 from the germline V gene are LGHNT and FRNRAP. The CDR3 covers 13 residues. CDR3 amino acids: CASGRESSYGYTF. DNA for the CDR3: TGTGCTAGTGGTCGGGAGTCTAGCTATGGCTACACCTTC.

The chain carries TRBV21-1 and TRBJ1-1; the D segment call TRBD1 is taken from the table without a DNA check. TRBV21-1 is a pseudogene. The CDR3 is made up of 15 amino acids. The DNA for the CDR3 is TGTGCCAGCAGCGTCAACTCTCCCAGGGGGTGCGAAGCTTTCTTT. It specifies CASSVNSPRGCEAFF.

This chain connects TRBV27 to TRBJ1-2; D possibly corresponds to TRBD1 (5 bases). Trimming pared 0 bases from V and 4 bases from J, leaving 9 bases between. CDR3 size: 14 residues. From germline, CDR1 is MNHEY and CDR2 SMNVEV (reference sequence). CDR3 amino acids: CASSLSGGVYGYTF. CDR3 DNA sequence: TGTGCCAGCAGTTTATCGGGGGGGGTCTATGGCTACACCTTC.

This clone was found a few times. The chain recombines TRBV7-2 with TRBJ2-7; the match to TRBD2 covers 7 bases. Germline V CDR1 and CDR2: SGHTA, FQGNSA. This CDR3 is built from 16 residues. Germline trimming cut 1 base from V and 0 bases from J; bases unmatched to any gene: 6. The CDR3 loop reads CASSLGGSGYSYEQYF. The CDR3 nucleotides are TGTGCCAGCAGCTTAGGCGGTAGCGGGTACTCCTACGAGCAGTACTTC.

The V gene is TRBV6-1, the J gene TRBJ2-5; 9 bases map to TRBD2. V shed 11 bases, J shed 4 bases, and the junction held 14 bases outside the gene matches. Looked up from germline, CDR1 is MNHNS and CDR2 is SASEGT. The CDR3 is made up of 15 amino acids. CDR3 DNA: TGTGCCTCGATTTTCGGACTAGCGACTGGAGAGACCCAGTACTTC. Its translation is CASIFGLATGETQYF.

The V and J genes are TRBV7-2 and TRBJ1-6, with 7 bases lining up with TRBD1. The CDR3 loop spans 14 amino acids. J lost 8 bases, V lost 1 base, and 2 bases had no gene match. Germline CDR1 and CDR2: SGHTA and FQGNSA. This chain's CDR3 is CASSLEGAYSPLHF. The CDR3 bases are TGTGCCAGCAGCTTAGAGGGGGCTTATTCACCCCTCCACTTT.

This CDR3 is CASSTSRYEQYF. In DNA form, the CDR3 reads TGTGCCAGCAGCACTAGTCGGTACGAGCAGTACTTC. This sequence joins TRBV11-2 and TRBJ2-7; tentatively, D is TRBD2 (5 bases). Germline CDR1 is SGHAT and CDR2 is FQNNGV. Deletions cut 5 bases from V and 4 bases from J, with 9 bases between. The CDR3 covers 12 residues.

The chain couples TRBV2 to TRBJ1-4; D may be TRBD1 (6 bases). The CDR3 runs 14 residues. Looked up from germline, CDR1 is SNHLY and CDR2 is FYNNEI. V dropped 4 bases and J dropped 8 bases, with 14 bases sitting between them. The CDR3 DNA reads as TGTGCCAGCAGTGCCGACAGGTTAGACGAAAAACTGTTTTTT. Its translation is CASSADRLDEKLFF.

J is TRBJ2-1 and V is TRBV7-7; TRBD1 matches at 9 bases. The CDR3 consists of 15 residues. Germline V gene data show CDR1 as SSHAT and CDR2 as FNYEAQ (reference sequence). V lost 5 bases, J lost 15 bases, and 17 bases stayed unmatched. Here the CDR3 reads CASSPRTGQGERMFF. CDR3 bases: TGTGCCAGCAGCCCCCGCACGGGACAGGGTGAGAGGATGTTCTTC.

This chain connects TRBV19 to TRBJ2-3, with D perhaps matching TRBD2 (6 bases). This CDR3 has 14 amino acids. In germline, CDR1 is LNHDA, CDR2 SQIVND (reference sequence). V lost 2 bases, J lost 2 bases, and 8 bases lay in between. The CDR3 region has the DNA TGTGCCAGTAGTATACGGACTAACACAGATACGCAGTATTTT. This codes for CASSIRTNTDTQYF. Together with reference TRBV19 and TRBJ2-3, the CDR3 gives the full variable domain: DGGITQSPKYLFRKEGQNVTLSCEQNLNHDAMYWYRQDPGQGLRLIYYSQIVNDFQKGDIAEGYSVSREKKESFPLTVTSAQKNPTAFYLCASSIRTNTDTQYFGPGTRLTVL.

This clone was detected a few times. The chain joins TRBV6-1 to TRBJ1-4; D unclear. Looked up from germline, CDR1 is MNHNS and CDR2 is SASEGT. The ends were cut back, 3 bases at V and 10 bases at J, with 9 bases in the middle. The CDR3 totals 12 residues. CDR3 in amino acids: CASSEVGGKLFF. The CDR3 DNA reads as TGTGCCAGCAGTGAGGTAGGAGGAAAACTGTTTTTT.

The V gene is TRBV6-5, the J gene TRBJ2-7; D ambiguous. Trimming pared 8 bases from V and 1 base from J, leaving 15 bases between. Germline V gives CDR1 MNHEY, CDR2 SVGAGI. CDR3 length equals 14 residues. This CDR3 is CASRPRLASYEQYF. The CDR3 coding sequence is TGTGCCAGCCGTCCTAGACTCGCATCCTACGAGCAGTACTTC.

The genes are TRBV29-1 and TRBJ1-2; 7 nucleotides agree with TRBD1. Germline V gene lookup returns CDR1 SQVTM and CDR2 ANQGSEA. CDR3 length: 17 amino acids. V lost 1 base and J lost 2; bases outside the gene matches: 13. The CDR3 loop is CSVEGSTGSPINYGYTF. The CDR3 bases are TGCAGCGTTGAAGGATCGACAGGGAGCCCTATAAACTATGGCTACACCTTC. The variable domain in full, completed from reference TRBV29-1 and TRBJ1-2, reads SAVISQKPSRDICQRGTSLTIQCQVDSQVTMMFWYRQQPGQSLTLIATANQGSEATYESGFVIDKFPISRPNLTFSTLTVSNMSPEDSSIYLCSVEGSTGSPINYGYTFGSGTRLTVV.

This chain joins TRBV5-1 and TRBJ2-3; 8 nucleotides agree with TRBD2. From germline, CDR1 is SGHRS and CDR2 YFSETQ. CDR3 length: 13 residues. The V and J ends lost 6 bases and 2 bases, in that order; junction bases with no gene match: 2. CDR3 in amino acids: CASTGGNTDTQYF. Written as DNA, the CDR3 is TGCGCCAGCACGGGGGGGAACACAGATACGCAGTATTTT.

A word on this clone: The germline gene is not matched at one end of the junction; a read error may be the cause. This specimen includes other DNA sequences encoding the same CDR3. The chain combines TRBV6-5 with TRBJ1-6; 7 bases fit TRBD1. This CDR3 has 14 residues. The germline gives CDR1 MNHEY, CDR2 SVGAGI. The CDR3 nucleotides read TGTGCCAGCAAAGGTACAGGGGATAATTCCCCCCTCCACTTT. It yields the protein CASKGTGDNSPLHF.

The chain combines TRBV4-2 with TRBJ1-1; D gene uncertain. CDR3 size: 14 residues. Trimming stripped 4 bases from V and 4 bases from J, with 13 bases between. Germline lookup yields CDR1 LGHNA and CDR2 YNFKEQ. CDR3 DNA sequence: TGTGCCAGCAGCCCTCAGGTGGCCGGCACTGAAGCTTTCTTT. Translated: CASSPQVAGTEAFF.

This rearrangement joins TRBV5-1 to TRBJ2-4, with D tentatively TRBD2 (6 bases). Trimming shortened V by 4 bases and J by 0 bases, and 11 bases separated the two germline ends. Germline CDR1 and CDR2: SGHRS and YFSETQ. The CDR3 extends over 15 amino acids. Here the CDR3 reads CASSPGELAKNIQYF. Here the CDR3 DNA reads TGCGCCAGCAGCCCGGGGGAGCTAGCCAAAAACATTCAGTACTTC.

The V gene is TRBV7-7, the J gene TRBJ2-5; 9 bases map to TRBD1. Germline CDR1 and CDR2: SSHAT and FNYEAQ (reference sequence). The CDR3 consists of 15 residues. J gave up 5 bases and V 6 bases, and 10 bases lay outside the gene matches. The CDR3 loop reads CASSPGTGLGETQYF. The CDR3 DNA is TGTGCCAGCAGTCCCGGGACAGGGTTGGGGGAGACCCAGTACTTC.